The 22 T cell receptor beta chains below come from one sample, sequenced in a study of blood T cells in healthy people across ages. The authors ran a second PCR of 7 to 11 cycles using a sample-barcoded 5' primer and a J-beta primer mix. TCRdb re-analysed the 5' RACE reads in MiXCR, keeping a single row per CDR3 protein. The table includes some 1,000,000 distinct CDR3 sequences, approximately 25% detected once. The sample was also reused in another study, on T cells of mothers and their children.

Sequencing was done on a sample of blood. These receptor sequences come from a girl aged 2-10 years in good health.

This chain uses TRBV14 with TRBJ1-1; D call uncertain. The CDR3 length is 15 residues. V lost 6 bases, J lost 7 bases, and 21 bases lay in between. Per the germline V gene, CDR1 is SGHDN and CDR2 is FVKESK. The CDR3 sequence: CASSPLERPDFEAFF. The DNA for the CDR3 is TGTGCCAGCAGTCCCCTCGAACGACCGGACTTTGAAGCTTTCTTT.

There are a few counts of this clonotype. The junction differs from germline at one of its ends, possibly a read error. The V call is TRBV7-9, the J call TRBJ2-2; D uncertain. Germline CDR1 and CDR2: SEHNR and FQNEAQ (reference sequence). The CDR3 has 17 amino acids. The CDR3 DNA reads TGTTCCAGCAGCGCCCGCGGTGTGGCATTCTACACCGGGGAGCTGTTTTTT. Its protein product is CSSSARGVAFYTGELFF. Using reference TRBV7-9 and TRBJ2-2 for the parts outside the CDR3, the full variable domain is DTGVSQNPRHKITKRGQNVTFRCDPISEHNRLYWYRQTLGQGPEFLTYFQNEAQLEKSRLLSDRFSAERPKGSFSTLEIQRTEQGDSAMYLCSSSARGVAFYTGELFFGEGSRLTVL.

This clonotype has only a few counts. CDR3 sequence: CASSYGGLVQETQYF. Written as DNA, the CDR3 is TGTGCCAGCAGTTATGGAGGACTTGTCCAAGAGACCCAGTACTTC. This sequence joins TRBV6-2 or TRBV6-3 and TRBJ2-5; D might be TRBD2 (5 bases). Looked up from germline, CDR1 is MNHEY and CDR2 is SVGEGT. V gave up 3 bases and J gave up 1 base, with 12 bases separating them. The CDR3 extends over 15 amino acids.

This clonotype turned up a few times. J is TRBJ2-2 and V is TRBV7-8; 7 positions agree with TRBD2. J was trimmed by 4 bases and V by 10 bases; bases with no gene match: 6. The CDR3 runs 13 residues. CDR1 and CDR2 (germline): SGHVS, FQNEAQ. The CDR3 region is CATGRGSTGELFF. In nucleotides, the CDR3 is TGTGCCACCGGGCGGGGGAGCACCGGGGAGCTGTTTTTT.

This clonotype was seen more than once but under ten times. The V call is TRBV20-1, the J call TRBJ2-1; 7 nucleotides line up with TRBD1. The germline V gene encodes CDR1 DFQATT and CDR2 SNEGSKA (reference sequence). The J segment lost 2 bases and the V segment lost 8 bases, leaving 6 bases of the junction unmatched. This CDR3 region has 13 residues. Written as DNA, the CDR3 is TGCAGTACGAACAGGGGCCCCTACAATGAGCAGTTCTTC. This translates into CSTNRGPYNEQFF.

V gene TRBV7-2 combines with J gene TRBJ2-5, with D possibly TRBD2 on 5 matching bases. Per germline, CDR1 SGHTA and CDR2 FQGNSA. The ends were cut back, 5 bases at V and 5 bases at J, with 15 bases in the middle. The length of the CDR3 is 14 residues. CDR3 loop: CASSPRTQKETQYF. CDR3 in DNA: TGTGCCAGCAGCCCACGGACTCAGAAGGAGACCCAGTACTTC.

This rearrangement joins TRBV20-1 to TRBJ2-7; possible D gene TRBD1, 5 bases. This CDR3 region has 16 residues. The germline CDR1 and CDR2 sequences are DFQATT and SNEGSKA (reference sequence). The ends were cut back, 0 bases at V and 1 base at J, with 16 bases in the middle. CDR3 DNA sequence: TGCAGTGCTAGAGATATTGTAGGCAGGACATCCTACGAGCAGTACTTC. This gives the protein CSARDIVGRTSYEQYF.

V gene TRBV12-3 or TRBV12-4 combines with J gene TRBJ2-7; D assignment may be TRBD1 or TRBD2 (6 bases each). V was pared by 3 bases and J by 3 bases, with 12 bases between. There are 14 residues in the CDR3. The CDR3 is CASSLFGGDYEQYF. DNA of the CDR3: TGTGCCAGCAGTTTGTTCGGGGGCGACTACGAGCAGTACTTC.

This chain links TRBV27 with TRBJ2-5; tentatively, D is TRBD1 (5 bases). This CDR3 has 15 amino acids. V was clipped by 6 bases and J by 1 base, with 15 bases between them. The germline V gene has CDR1 MNHEY and CDR2 SMNVEV (reference sequence). CDR3 nucleotides: TGTGCCAGCAGCCTCACCTTGGGGCTCCAAGAGACCCAGTACTTC. Protein: CASSLTLGLQETQYF.

This chain uses TRBV2 with TRBJ1-6; D might be TRBD1 (5 bases). Trimming removed 4 bases at V and 3 bases at J, with 13 bases between. The CDR3 sequence is 16 residues long. The germline CDR1 and CDR2 sequences are SNHLY and FYNNEI. CDR3 nucleotide sequence: TGTGCCAGCAGTGGCCCGGGACGGAGCTATAATTCACCCCTCCACTTT. Amino acid sequence: CASSGPGRSYNSPLHF.

There are a few counts of this clonotype. The V gene is TRBV27, the J gene TRBJ2-1, with a possible D match to TRBD2 (6 bases). This CDR3 contains 17 residues. Per germline, CDR1 MNHEY and CDR2 SMNVEV (reference sequence). The V end was cut by 1 base, the J end by 0 bases, with 13 bases between. The CDR3 is CASSLYRTTSSYNEQFF. CDR3 DNA: TGTGCCAGCAGTTTATACCGGACTACTAGCTCCTACAATGAGCAGTTCTTC.

This clonotype appeared many times. The chain carries TRBV7-9 and TRBJ2-1; D is uncertain. The CDR3 is made up of 14 amino acids. CDR1 SEHNR and CDR2 FQNEAQ come from the germline V gene (reference sequence). V was shortened by 4 bases and J by 8 bases, with 15 bases between the two germline ends. CDR3 DNA sequence: TGTGCCAGCAGCTCGTTCGTCCTTGGGGATGAGCAGTTCTTC. Its translation: CASSSFVLGDEQFF.

This clonotype was picked up a small number of times. This chain links TRBV29-1 with TRBJ2-1; weak D call: TRBD1 (5 bases). This CDR3 spans 12 amino acids. The germline V gene encodes CDR1 SQVTM and CDR2 ANQGSEA. V lost 3 bases to trimming and J lost 4 bases, with 7 bases between them. CDR3 nucleotides: TGCAGCGTTGATGCAGGGTACAATGAGCAGTTCTTC. Protein product: CSVDAGYNEQFF.

This clonotype was counted a few times. V and J are TRBV29-1 and TRBJ2-7; D call uncertain. CDR1 is SQVTM and CDR2 is ANQGSEA in the germline V gene. This CDR3 contains 13 residues. V was cut by 1 base and J by 5 bases, with 12 bases left in between. CDR3 nucleotide sequence: TGCAGCGTTGAAGGGTTGTATGCCCACGAGCAGTACTTC. Encoded protein: CSVEGLYAHEQYF.

The rearrangement joins TRBV12-3 or TRBV12-4 to TRBJ2-1, with 9 bases fitting TRBD2. The CDR3 has 19 residues. J was trimmed by 0 bases and V by 1 base; bases with no gene match: 10. The CDR3 DNA is TGTGCCAGCAGTTTAGTAGTCGGGACTAGCCAGAGCTCCTACAATGAGCAGTTCTTC. Encoded protein: CASSLVVGTSQSSYNEQFF.

This clonotype was seen once. The chain has TRBV4-1 and TRBJ2-5; D assignment may be TRBD1 or TRBD2 (5 bases each). The length of the CDR3 is 15 residues. Germline V gene lookup returns CDR1 MGHRA and CDR2 YSYEKL. The V gene lost 1 base and the J gene lost 5 bases, with 14 bases spanning the gap. The CDR3: CASSQVLGEKETQYF. The CDR3 nucleotides are TGCGCCAGCAGCCAAGTTTTAGGGGAGAAGGAGACCCAGTACTTC.

Only a few counts were recorded for this clonotype. V is TRBV12-3 or TRBV12-4 and J is TRBJ2-5; TRBD2 aligns across 10 bases. The V and J ends lost 5 bases and 5 bases, in that order; junction bases with no gene match: 8. The CDR3 runs to 15 residues. The CDR3: CASSRAGGPMETQYF. The CDR3, as DNA: TGTGCCAGCAGTCGAGCGGGAGGGCCTATGGAGACCCAGTACTTC.

The chain uses TRBV12-3 or TRBV12-4 and TRBJ2-6; D is unresolved. V shed 3 bases and J shed 3 bases, with 9 bases lying between them. The CDR3 sequence is 15 residues long. This CDR3 reads CASSFGVGGANVLTF. The CDR3 DNA is TGTGCCAGCAGTTTTGGGGTTGGTGGGGCCAACGTCCTGACTTTC.

Here the CDR3 DNA reads TGTGCCAGCAGTCAGCGGGAGGATGATGTCTACGAGCAGTACTTC. Residues: CASSQREDDVYEQYF. The chain joins TRBV28 to TRBJ2-7; 9 bases agree with TRBD2. CDR3 size: 15 residues. The germline V gene encodes CDR1 MDHEN and CDR2 SYDVKM. With 5 bases clipped from V and 3 bases from J, the junction kept 8 bases outside the gene matches.

The CDR3 spells CASSDLGGAIADTQYF. CDR3 DNA: TGTGCCAGCAGCGACCTGGGGGGGGCTATAGCAGATACGCAGTATTTT. The V and J genes are TRBV5-4 and TRBJ2-3; a possible D gene is TRBD2 (7 bases). Germline V CDR1 and CDR2: SGHNT, YYREEE (reference sequence). V was trimmed by 4 bases and J by 4 bases, leaving 19 bases between them. The CDR3 loop spans 16 amino acids.

This clonotype was observed a few times. This may be a read error: a much more frequent sequence differs by one nucleotide. This rearrangement joins TRBV6-6 to TRBJ2-3; perhaps TRBD2 as D (5 bases). The germline CDR1 and CDR2 sequences are MNHNY and SVGAGI (reference sequence). This CDR3 is 15 amino acids long. In DNA form, the CDR3 reads TGTGCCAGCAGTCCCGCCCCGGACTCCACAGATACGCAGTGTTTT. Amino acid sequence: CASSPAPDSTDTQCF.

The chain combines TRBV11-2 with TRBJ2-1, with D unresolved. Germline lookup yields CDR1 SGHAT and CDR2 FQNNGV. The CDR3 runs 15 residues. V lost 3 bases and J lost 4, with 13 bases in between. The CDR3 DNA reads TGTGCCAGCAGCTTTGTCCCCACACCGTACAATGAGCAGTTCTTC. Its protein product is CASSFVPTPYNEQFF.